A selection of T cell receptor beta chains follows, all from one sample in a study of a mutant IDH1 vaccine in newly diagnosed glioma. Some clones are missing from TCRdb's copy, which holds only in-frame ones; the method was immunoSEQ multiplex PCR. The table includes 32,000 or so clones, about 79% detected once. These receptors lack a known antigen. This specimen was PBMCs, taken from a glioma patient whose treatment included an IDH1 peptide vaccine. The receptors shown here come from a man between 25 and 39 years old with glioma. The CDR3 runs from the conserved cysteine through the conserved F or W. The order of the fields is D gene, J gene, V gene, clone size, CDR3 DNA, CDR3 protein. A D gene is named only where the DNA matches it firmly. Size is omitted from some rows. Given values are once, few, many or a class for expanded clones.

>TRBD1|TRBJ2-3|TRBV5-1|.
TGCGCCTGTAACAGGGGAGTGGGAGATACGCAGTATTTT
CACNRGVGDTQYF
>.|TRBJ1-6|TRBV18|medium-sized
TGTGCCAGCTCACCGCTTGACAGCAATTCACCCCTCCACTTT
CASSPLDSNSPLHF
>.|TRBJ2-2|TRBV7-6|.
TGTGCCAGCAGCTCAGAAGGCCGGAGAGGACCCGAGATGGGAGACACCGGGGAGCTGTTTTTT
CASSSEGRRGPEMGDTGELFF
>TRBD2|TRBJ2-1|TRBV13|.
TGTGCCAGCAGCAGGAGCGGGGGTTACAATGAGCAGTTCTTC
CASSRSGGYNEQFF
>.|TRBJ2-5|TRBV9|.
TGTGCCAGCAGCGTAGACAGGGAAGAGACCCAGTACTTC
CASSVDREETQYF
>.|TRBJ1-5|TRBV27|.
TGTGCCAGCAGTTTATCGATCTGGAGGGGGGGTCAGCCCCAGCATTTT
CASSLSIWRGGQPQHF
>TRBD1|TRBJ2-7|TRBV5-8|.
TGTGCCAGCAGCTTGGTAGGGACAGGAGTAATAGAGCAGTACTTC
CASSLVGTGVIEQYF
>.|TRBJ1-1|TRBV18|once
TGTGCCAGCTCCGCGAACGGGGGGAAAAACACTGAAGCTTTCTTT
CASSANGGKNTEAFF
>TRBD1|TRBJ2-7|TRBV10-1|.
TGCGCCAGCAGTACCGGGACAGGGGATTCCGAGCAGTACTTC
CASSTGTGDSEQYF
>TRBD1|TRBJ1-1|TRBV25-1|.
TGTGCCAGCAGTGAAGTAGGACAGGGGGTTAGAACTGAAGCTTTCTTT
CASSEVGQGVRTEAFF
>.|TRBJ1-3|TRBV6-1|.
TGTGCCAGCAGTGAAGTCCGGGGTACTGTGGGAAACACCATATATTTT
CASSEVRGTVGNTIYF
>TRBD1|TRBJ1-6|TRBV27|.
TGTGCCAGCAGTTCTTTGGGACAGATTAATTCACCCCTCCACTTT
CASSSLGQINSPLHF
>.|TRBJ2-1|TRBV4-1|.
TGCGCCAGCAGCCAAGATTTAGGGGATAACAATGAGCAGTTCTTC
CASSQDLGDNNEQFF
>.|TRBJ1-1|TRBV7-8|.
TGTGCCAGCAGCTTGCTTAGTGTTAGGGGAGGCACTGAAGCTTTCTTT
CASSLLSVRGGTEAFF
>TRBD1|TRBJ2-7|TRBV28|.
TGTGCCAGCAGGTCACAGGGGCCCCCCTACGAGCAGTACTTC
CASRSQGPPYEQYF
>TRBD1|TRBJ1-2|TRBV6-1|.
TGTGCCACCCTAGACAGGGCAGATAACTATGGCTACACCTTC
CATLDRADNYGYTF
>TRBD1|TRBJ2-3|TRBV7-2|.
TGTGCCAGCAGCTTAGCCGGGGACAGCATCACAGATACGCAGTATTTT
CASSLAGDSITDTQYF
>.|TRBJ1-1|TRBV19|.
TGTGCCAGTAGTATAGGAGGAGGGAACACTGAAGCTTTCTTT
CASSIGGGNTEAFF
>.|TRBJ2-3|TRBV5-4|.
TGTGCCAGCAGCCACCCCGGAGGGCGGGAATTAGATACGCAGTATTTT
CASSHPGGRELDTQYF
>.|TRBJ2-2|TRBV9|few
TGTGCCAGCAGCGTAGGAATGACGAACACCGGGGAGCTGTTTTTT
CASSVGMTNTGELFF
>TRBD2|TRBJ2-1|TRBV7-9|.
TGTGCCAGCAGCGGGAGTGGGCGGGAGGTTGACGAGCAGTTCTTC
CASSGSGREVDEQFF
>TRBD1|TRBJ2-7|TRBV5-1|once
TGCGCCAGCAGACGGGGACAGACCTACGAGCAGTACTTC
CASRRGQTYEQYF
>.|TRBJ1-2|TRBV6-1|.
TGTGCCAGCAGTGATTCTGGGACCTTCTCTGGCTACACCTTC
CASSDSGTFSGYTF
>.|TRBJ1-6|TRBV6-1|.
TGTGCCAGCACCACCCCCTGGGATTCACCCCTCCACTTT
CASTTPWDSPLHF
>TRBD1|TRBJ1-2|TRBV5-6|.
TGTGCCAGCAGCTTCACTATACGCGGGGACAGGGGGAAAGGCTACACCTTC
CASSFTIRGDRGKGYTF
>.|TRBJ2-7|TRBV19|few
TGTGCCAGTAGTATAGGGACGGCATACGAGCAGTACTTC
CASSIGTAYEQYF
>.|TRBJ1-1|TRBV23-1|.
TGCGCCAGCAGCCCAAGATGGGGGGTTAACACTGAAGCTTTCTTT
CASSPRWGVNTEAFF
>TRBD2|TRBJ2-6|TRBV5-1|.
TGCGCCAGCAGCTTGGGAGGCGTATTAGCGGGAGGGGGCTCTGGGGCCAACGTCCTGACTTTC
CASSLGGVLAGGGSGANVLTF
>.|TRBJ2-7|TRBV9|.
TGTGCCAGCAGTTCCGGCCCGGCAGTCGAGCAGTACTTC
CASSSGPAVEQYF
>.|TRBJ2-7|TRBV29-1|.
TGCAGCGTTAGACAGAGCCCCTACGAGCAGTACTTC
CSVRQSPYEQYF
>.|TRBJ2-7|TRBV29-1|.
TGCAGCGTTGTTTTAGGACGCTACGAGCAGTACTTC
CSVVLGRYEQYF
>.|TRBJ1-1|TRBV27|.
TGTGCCAGCAGTTTAAAACCCCAAAGGGTCGAAGCTTTCTTT
CASSLKPQRVEAFF
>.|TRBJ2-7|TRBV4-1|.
TGCGCCAGCAGCCAAGAAGGAAGCGGCGAGCAGTACTTC
CASSQEGSGEQYF
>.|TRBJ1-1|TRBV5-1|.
TGCGCCAGCAGACCAGACAGGTTGAACACTGAAGCTTTCTTT
CASRPDRLNTEAFF
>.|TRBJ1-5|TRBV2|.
TGTGCCAGCAGTGAATGGAACGGACAGCCCCAGCATTTT
CASSEWNGQPQHF
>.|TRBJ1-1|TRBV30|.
TGTGCCTGGAGTTTAGAGGACGGCTTCCCTGAAGCTTTCTTT
CAWSLEDGFPEAFF
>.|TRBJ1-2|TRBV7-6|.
TGTGCCAGCAGCTTAGGTGGCCCCGCGGGGGGCTACACCTTC
CASSLGGPAGGYTF
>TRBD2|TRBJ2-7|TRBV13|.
TGTGCCAGCAGCCCTAGCGGGGGGGCCTACGAGCAGTACTTC
CASSPSGGAYEQYF
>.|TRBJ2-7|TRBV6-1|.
TGTGCCAGCCTGGGGAGACAGGATCCCTACGAGCAGTACTTC
CASLGRQDPYEQYF
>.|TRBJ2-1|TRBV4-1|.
TGCGCCAGCAGCCAAGGGCTGGACCACAATGAGCAGTTCTTC
CASSQGLDHNEQFF